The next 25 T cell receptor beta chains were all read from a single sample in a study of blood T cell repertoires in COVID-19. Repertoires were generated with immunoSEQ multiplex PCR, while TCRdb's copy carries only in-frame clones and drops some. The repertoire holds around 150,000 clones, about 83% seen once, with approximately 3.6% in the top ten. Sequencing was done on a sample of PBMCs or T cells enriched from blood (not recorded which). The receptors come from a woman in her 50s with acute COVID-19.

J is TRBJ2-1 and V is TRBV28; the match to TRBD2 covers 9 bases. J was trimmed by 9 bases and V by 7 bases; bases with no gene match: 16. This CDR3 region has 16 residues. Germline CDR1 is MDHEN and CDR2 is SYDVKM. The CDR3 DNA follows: TGTGCCAGCACCCCGGGTAGCGCTAGCGGGAAGAGTGAGCAGTTCTTC. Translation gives CASTPGSASGKSEQFF.

This CDR3 is CSVETGSYGYTF. CDR3 DNA: TGCAGCGTTGAAACGGGGAGCTATGGCTACACCTTC. V is TRBV29-1 and J is TRBJ1-2, with D hard to call. The CDR3 sequence is 12 residues long. Per the germline V gene, CDR1 is SQVTM and CDR2 is ANQGSEA. With 2 bases removed from V and 4 bases from J, the gap between germline ends came to 8 bases. Supplemented by reference TRBV29-1 and TRBJ1-2, the full variable domain reads SAVISQKPSRDICQRGTSLTIQCQVDSQVTMMFWYRQQPGQSLTLIATANQGSEATYESGFVIDKFPISRPNLTFSTLTVSNMSPEDSSIYLCSVETGSYGYTFGSGTRLTVV.

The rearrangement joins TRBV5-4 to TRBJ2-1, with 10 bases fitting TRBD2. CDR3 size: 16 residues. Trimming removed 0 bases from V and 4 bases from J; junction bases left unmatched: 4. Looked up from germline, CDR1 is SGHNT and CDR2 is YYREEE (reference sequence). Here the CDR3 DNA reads TGTGCCAGCAGCTTGGGACTAGCGGGCTCTTACAATGAGCAGTTCTTC. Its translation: CASSLGLAGSYNEQFF.

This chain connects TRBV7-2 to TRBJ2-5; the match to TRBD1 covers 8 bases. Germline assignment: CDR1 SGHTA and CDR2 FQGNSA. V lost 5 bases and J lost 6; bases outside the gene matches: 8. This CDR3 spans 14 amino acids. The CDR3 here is CASSPGDRRQTQYF. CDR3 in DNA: TGTGCCAGCAGCCCCGGGGACAGGAGGCAGACCCAGTACTTC.

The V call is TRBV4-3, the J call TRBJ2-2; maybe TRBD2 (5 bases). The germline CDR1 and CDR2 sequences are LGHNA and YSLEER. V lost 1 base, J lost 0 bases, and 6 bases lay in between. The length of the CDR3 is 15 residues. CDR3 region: CASSQVEANTGELFF. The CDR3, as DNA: TGCGCCAGCAGCCAAGTGGAGGCGAACACCGGGGAGCTGTTTTTT.

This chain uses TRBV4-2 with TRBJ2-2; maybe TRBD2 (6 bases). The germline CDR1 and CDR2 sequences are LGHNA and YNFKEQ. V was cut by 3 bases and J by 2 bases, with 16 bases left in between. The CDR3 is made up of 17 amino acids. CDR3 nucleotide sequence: TGTGCCAGCAGCCATCCCCGCGGCGGGATTAACACCGGGGAGCTGTTTTTT. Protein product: CASSHPRGGINTGELFF.

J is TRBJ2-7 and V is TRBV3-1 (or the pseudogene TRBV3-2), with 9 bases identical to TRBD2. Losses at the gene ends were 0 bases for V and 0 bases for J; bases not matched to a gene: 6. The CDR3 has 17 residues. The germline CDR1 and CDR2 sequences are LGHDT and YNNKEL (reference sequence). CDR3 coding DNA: TGTGCCAGCAGCCAAGAGGGCCTAGCGGGGTACTCCTACGAGCAGTACTTC. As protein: CASSQEGLAGYSYEQYF.

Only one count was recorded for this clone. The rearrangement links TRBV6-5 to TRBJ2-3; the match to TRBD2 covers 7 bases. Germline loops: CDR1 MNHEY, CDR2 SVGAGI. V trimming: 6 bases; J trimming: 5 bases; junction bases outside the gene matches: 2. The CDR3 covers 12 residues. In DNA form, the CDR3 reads TGTGCCAGCAGAGGGAGGGGAGATACGCAGTATTTT. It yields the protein CASRGRGDTQYF.

The CDR3 DNA reads TGTGCCAGCACCAACCGGGGGGAACTAAATTCACCCCTCCACTTT. The encoded protein is CASTNRGELNSPLHF. The chain is built from TRBV27 and TRBJ1-6; perhaps TRBD1 as D (5 bases). Germline V gene data show CDR1 as MNHEY and CDR2 as SMNVEV (reference sequence). V gave up 7 bases and J gave up 7 bases, with 17 bases separating them. CDR3 length: 15 amino acids.

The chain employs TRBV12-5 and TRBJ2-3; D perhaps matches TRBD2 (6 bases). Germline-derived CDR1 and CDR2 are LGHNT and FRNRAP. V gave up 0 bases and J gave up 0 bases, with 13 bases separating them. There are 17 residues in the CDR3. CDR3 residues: CASGLVRGGASTDTQYF. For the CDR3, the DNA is TGTGCTAGTGGTTTGGTACGGGGAGGAGCTAGCACAGATACGCAGTATTTT.

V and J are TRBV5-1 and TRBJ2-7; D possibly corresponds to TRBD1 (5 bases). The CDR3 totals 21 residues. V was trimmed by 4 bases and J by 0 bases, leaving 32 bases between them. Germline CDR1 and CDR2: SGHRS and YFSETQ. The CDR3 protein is CASSPSLPRARPLRGSYEQYF. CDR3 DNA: TGCGCCAGCAGCCCAAGTTTACCTCGCGCCCGGCCGTTAAGGGGCTCCTACGAGCAGTACTTC.

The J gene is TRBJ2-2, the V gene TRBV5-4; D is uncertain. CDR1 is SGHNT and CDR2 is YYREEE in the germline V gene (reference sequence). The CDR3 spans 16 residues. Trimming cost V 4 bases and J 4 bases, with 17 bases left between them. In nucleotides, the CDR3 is TGTGCCAGCAGCCAAAACTCAGGTTTAACCACCGGGGAGCTGTTTTTT. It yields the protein CASSQNSGLTTGELFF. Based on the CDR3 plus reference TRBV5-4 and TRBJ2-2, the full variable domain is ETGVTQSPTHLIKTRGQQVTLRCSSQSGHNTVSWYQQALGQGPQFIFQYYREEENGRGNFPPRFSGLQFPNYSSELNVNALELDDSALYLCASSQNSGLTTGELFFGEGSRLTVL.

The CDR3 sequence is CASSLQGANSPLHF. The DNA of the CDR3 is TGTGCCAGCAGTCTACAGGGGGCTAATTCACCCCTCCACTTT. The chain couples TRBV6-4 to TRBJ1-6; 9 positions match TRBD1. Trimming took 5 bases from V and 6 from J; bases not matched to a gene: 2. CDR3 length: 14 amino acids. Per the germline V gene, CDR1 is MRHNA and CDR2 is SNTAGT.

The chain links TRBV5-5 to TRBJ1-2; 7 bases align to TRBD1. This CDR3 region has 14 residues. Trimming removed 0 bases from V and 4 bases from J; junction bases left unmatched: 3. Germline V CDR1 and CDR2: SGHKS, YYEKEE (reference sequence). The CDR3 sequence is CASSLADRVYGYTF. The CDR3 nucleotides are TGTGCCAGCAGCTTGGCCGACAGGGTCTATGGCTACACCTTC.

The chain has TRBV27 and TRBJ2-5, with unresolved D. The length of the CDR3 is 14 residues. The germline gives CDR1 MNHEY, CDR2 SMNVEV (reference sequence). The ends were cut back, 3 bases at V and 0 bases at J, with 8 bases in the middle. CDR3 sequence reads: CASSFGSDQETQYF. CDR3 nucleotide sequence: TGTGCCAGCAGTTTTGGTTCGGACCAAGAGACCCAGTACTTC.

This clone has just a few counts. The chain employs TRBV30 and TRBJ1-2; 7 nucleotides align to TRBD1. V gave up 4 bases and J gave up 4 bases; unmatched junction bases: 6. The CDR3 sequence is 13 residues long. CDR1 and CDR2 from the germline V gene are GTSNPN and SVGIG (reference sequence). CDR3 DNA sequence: TGTGCCTGGAAACAGGGGTTGGTCTATGGCTACACCTTC. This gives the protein CAWKQGLVYGYTF.

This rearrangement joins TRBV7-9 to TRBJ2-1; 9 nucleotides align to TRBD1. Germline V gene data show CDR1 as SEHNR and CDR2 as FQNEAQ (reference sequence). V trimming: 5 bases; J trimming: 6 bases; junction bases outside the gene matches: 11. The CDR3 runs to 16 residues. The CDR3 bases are TGTGCCAGCAGCAAAGGGACAGGGTTCGATGCCAATGAGCAGTTCTTC. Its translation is CASSKGTGFDANEQFF.

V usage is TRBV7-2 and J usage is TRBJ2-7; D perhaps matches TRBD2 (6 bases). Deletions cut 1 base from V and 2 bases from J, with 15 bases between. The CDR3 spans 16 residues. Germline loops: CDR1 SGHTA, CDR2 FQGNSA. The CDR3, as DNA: TGTGCCAGCAGCTTAGGGAGGGGCCTTAAGCCCTACGAGCAGTACTTC. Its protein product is CASSLGRGLKPYEQYF.

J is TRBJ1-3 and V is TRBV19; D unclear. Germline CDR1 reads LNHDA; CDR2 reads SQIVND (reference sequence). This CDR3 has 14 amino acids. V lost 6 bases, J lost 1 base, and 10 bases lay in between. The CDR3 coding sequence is TGTGCCAGTAGCGCGACGGGGTCTGGAAACACCATATATTTT. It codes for CASSATGSGNTIYF.

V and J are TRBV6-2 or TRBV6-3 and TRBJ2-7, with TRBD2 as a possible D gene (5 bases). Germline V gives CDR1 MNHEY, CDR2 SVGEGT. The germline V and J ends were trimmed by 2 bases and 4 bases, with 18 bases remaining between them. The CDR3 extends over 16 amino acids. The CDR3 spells CASSYESPGIMYEQYF. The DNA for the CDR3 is TGTGCCAGCAGTTACGAGTCCCCCGGGATTATGTACGAGCAGTACTTC.

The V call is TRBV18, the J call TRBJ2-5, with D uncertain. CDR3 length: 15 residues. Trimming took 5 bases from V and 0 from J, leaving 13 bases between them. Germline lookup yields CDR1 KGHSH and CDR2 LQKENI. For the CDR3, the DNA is TGTGCCAGCTCATCCATTGACGGGTACCAAGAGACCCAGTACTTC. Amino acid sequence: CASSSIDGYQETQYF. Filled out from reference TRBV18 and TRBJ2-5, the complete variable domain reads NAGVMQNPRHLVRRRGQEARLRCSPMKGHSHVYWYRQLPEEGLKFMVYLQKENIIDESGMPKERFSAEFPKEGPSILRIQQVVRGDSAAYFCASSSIDGYQETQYFGPGTRLLVL.

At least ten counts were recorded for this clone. The CDR3 DNA is TGTGCCAGCAGCTGGACAACGAACACTGAAGCTTTCTTT. It translates to CASSWTTNTEAFF. The chain is built from TRBV7-3 and TRBJ1-1, with a weak D call TRBD1 (5 bases). CDR1 and CDR2 (germline): SGHTA, FQGTGA. Trimming stripped 4 bases from V and 1 base from J, with 7 bases between. The CDR3 covers 13 residues. Supplemented by reference TRBV7-3 and TRBJ1-1, the full variable domain reads GAGVSQTPSNKVTEKGKYVELRCDPISGHTALYWYRQSLGQGPEFLIYFQGTGAADDSGLPNDRFFAVRPEGSVSTLKIQRTERGDSAVYLCASSWTTNTEAFFGQGTRLTVV.

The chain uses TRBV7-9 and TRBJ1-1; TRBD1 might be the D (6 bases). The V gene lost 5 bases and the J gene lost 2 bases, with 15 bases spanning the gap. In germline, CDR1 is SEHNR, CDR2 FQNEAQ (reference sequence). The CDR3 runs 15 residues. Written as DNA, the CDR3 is TGTGCCAGCAGCGCGTCCAGGGGACCCAACACTGAAGCTTTCTTT. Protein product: CASSASRGPNTEAFF.

The CDR3 DNA sequence: TGTGCCAGCAGCACAGGGGACACAATGAACACTGAAGCTTTCTTT. Amino acid sequence: CASSTGDTMNTEAFF. The chain employs TRBV9 and TRBJ1-1; 7 bases match TRBD1. The CDR3 covers 15 residues. V shed 4 bases, J shed 0 bases, and the junction held 6 bases outside the gene matches. Germline CDR1 SGDLS, CDR2 YYNGEE.

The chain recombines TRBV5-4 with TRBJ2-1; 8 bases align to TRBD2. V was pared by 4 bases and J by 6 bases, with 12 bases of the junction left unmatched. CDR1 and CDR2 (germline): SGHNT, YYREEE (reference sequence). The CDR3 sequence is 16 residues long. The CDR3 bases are TGTGCCAGCAGCCTCCGGGCGGGACTAGGCCCCAATGAGCAGTTCTTC. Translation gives CASSLRAGLGPNEQFF.